This T cell receptor (beta chain) was found in a study of cytomegalovirus exposure and HLA in healthy donors. Researchers ran the PCR with 60 Vbeta and 13 Jbeta primers. The repertoire was sequenced with immunoSEQ multiplex PCR; TCRdb's copy has only in-frame clones and lacks some. The sample carries some 100,000 clones, approximately 84% recorded once. Germline V gene sequence: CDR1 MNHEY, CDR2 SVGAGI. The V end was cut by 10 bases, the J end by 11 bases, with 18 bases between. This CDR3 comprises 11 residues. Study-level points and caveats: Some TCR beta chains (164 of them) were listed as cytomegalovirus-associated. TCR beta V segments were, for the most part, productive about 87% or about 30% of the time in an earlier analysis. Further analysis was carried out later, and it showed several of the most significant clusters appearing linked to common viral pathogens.

Notes on this clone: The antigen is not known.

Material: PBMCs. The sequence came from a girl aged 2-9 years in good health and CMV-seropositive. The genes are TRBV6-5 and TRBJ2-7, with D maybe TRBD2 (5 bases). CDR3 coding DNA: TGTGCCACCCGTACTAGTATATCCGAGTACTTC. This encodes CATRTSISEYF.